This entry lists 19 T cell receptor beta chains sequenced from one sample in a study of blood T cell repertoires in COVID-19. Measured with immunoSEQ multiplex PCR; TCRdb has only the in-frame clones, and not every one. The repertoire holds roughly 200,000 clones, with over 80% as singletons. The material sequenced was PBMCs or T cells enriched from blood (not recorded which). The receptors were sampled from a woman aged 25 to 39 who had been exposed to COVID-19.

The chain recombines TRBV5-4 with TRBJ1-2; a weak D match, TRBD1 (5 bases). Germline CDR1 is SGHNT and CDR2 is YYREEE (reference sequence). Trimming cost V 3 bases and J 4 bases, with 25 bases left between them. The CDR3 totals 18 residues. The CDR3 here is CASSSSPLTTAPFYGYTF. The CDR3 DNA sequence: TGTGCCAGCAGCTCGAGCCCCCTTACGACAGCCCCGTTCTATGGCTACACCTTC.

This clone is a singleton in its sample. The gene calls are TRBV25-1 and TRBJ1-6; D not resolved. In germline, CDR1 is MGHDK, CDR2 SYGVNS. The CDR3 loop spans 15 amino acids. The V gene lost 0 bases and the J gene lost 7 bases, with 10 bases spanning the gap. CDR3 sequence reads: CASSEYFSPNSPLHF. Here the CDR3 DNA reads TGTGCCAGCAGTGAATATTTTAGCCCAAATTCACCCCTCCACTTT.

Comments on this clone: A read error may account for a junction end that differs from germline. The chain combines TRBV7-7 with TRBJ2-5; 7 bases are a match to TRBD2. The CDR3 length is 15 residues. Per germline, CDR1 SSHAT and CDR2 FNYEAQ (reference sequence). CDR3 sequence (DNA): TGTGCTAGCAGCTTACGACTAGCACAGGAAGAGACCCAGTACTTC. Amino acids: CASSLRLAQEETQYF.

This chain uses TRBV25-1 with TRBJ1-4; TRBD1 matches 8 bases. Losses at the gene ends were 6 bases for V and 6 bases for J; bases not matched to a gene: 6. Germline values: CDR1 MGHDK, CDR2 SYGVNS. The CDR3 contains 14 residues. This CDR3 is CASRRTGYDEKLFF. Here the CDR3 DNA reads TGTGCCAGCAGACGGACAGGGTATGATGAAAAACTGTTTTTT.

The chain carries TRBV6-5 and TRBJ1-2; D unresolved. This CDR3 region has 14 residues. Germline V gene sequence: CDR1 MNHEY, CDR2 SVGAGI. Trimming pared 5 bases from V and 5 bases from J, leaving 15 bases between. CDR3 in amino acids: CASSLSGRPYGYTF. CDR3 nucleotide sequence: TGTGCCAGCAGTCTCTCTGGCAGGCCTTATGGCTACACCTTC.

CDR3: CASSPGLAESTDTQYF. Written as DNA, the CDR3 is TGTGCCAGCAGCCCGGGACTAGCGGAGAGCACAGATACGCAGTATTTT. V gene TRBV7-2 combines with J gene TRBJ2-3, with 11 nucleotides matching TRBD2. CDR1 and CDR2 (germline): SGHTA, FQGNSA. V shed 5 bases, J shed 0 bases, and the junction held 4 bases outside the gene matches. CDR3 size: 16 residues.

The chain combines TRBV7-3 with TRBJ2-2, with unresolved D. V was pared by 2 bases and J by 7 bases, with 14 bases between. This CDR3 contains 15 residues. Germline V CDR1 and CDR2: SGHTA, FQGTGA. CDR3 loop: CASSLDRWRYGELFF. The CDR3 region has the DNA TGTGCCAGCAGCTTAGATCGGTGGCGGTACGGGGAGCTGTTTTTT. Using reference TRBV7-3 and TRBJ2-2 for the parts outside the CDR3, the full variable domain is GAGVSQTPSNKVTEKGKYVELRCDPISGHTALYWYRQSLGQGPEFLIYFQGTGAADDSGLPNDRFFAVRPEGSVSTLKIQRTERGDSAVYLCASSLDRWRYGELFFGEGSRLTVL.

The chain uses TRBV2 and TRBJ1-4; D is ambiguous. The CDR3 spans 16 residues. With 4 bases removed from V and 0 bases from J, the gap between germline ends came to 12 bases. Germline V gene sequence: CDR1 SNHLY, CDR2 FYNNEI. In nucleotides, the CDR3 is TGTGCCAGCAGTGGCGGAGGGCGAGCAACTAATGAAAAACTGTTTTTT. Its protein is CASSGGGRATNEKLFF.

The rearrangement links TRBV11-2 to TRBJ1-1, with D hard to call. Between the trimmed V and J ends, which lost 2 bases and 6 bases, there was a span of 7 bases. This CDR3 region has 12 residues. Germline CDR1 SGHAT, CDR2 FQNNGV. This CDR3 reads CASSLSRAEAFF. The CDR3 DNA sequence: TGTGCCAGCAGCTTATCTCGGGCTGAAGCTTTCTTT.

This clone was counted a single time. The rearrangement joins TRBV10-3 to TRBJ1-1; 7 nucleotides line up with TRBD1. With 6 bases clipped from V and 4 bases from J, the junction kept 8 bases outside the gene matches. The CDR3 spans 14 residues. Germline lookup yields CDR1 ENHRY and CDR2 SYGVKD. The CDR3 sequence is CAIRVTGMGTEAFF. DNA of the CDR3: TGTGCCATCAGGGTGACAGGGATGGGCACTGAAGCTTTCTTT.

The chain employs TRBV7-2 and TRBJ1-3; D unclear. The V gene's germline CDR1 is SGHTA and CDR2 FQGNSA. The CDR3 extends over 15 amino acids. V was shortened by 0 bases and J by 7 bases, with 13 bases between the two germline ends. Here the CDR3 reads CASSLATAGANTIYF. As DNA, the CDR3 is TGTGCCAGCAGCTTAGCGACCGCCGGAGCGAACACCATATATTTT.

The chain links TRBV7-2 to TRBJ2-1; no definite D call. The CDR3 totals 15 residues. The germline CDR1 and CDR2 sequences are SGHTA and FQGNSA. V lost 5 bases and J lost 0, with 11 bases in between. For the CDR3, the DNA is TGTGCCAGCAGCCGCATCGCCAGCTCCTACAATGAGCAGTTCTTC. Its protein product is CASSRIASSYNEQFF.

V usage is TRBV19 and J usage is TRBJ1-5, with D perhaps TRBD1 (5 bases). Germline V gene lookup returns CDR1 LNHDA and CDR2 SQIVND (reference sequence). This CDR3 has 16 amino acids. V gave up 5 bases and J gave up 0 bases, with 14 bases separating them. CDR3: CASSPLAGYSNQPQHF. CDR3 in DNA: TGTGCCAGTAGTCCCCTTGCAGGGTATAGCAATCAGCCCCAGCATTTT. Filled out from reference TRBV19 and TRBJ1-5, the complete variable domain reads DGGITQSPKYLFRKEGQNVTLSCEQNLNHDAMYWYRQDPGQGLRLIYYSQIVNDFQKGDIAEGYSVSREKKESFPLTVTSAQKNPTAFYLCASSPLAGYSNQPQHFGDGTRLSIL.

This clone was observed a few times. The rearrangement joins TRBV13 to TRBJ1-5; D not resolved. The CDR3 has 18 residues. V was pared by 1 base and J by 0 bases, with 16 bases between. Germline V lookup: CDR1 PRHDT, CDR2 FYEKMQ (reference sequence). The DNA for the CDR3 is TGTGCCAGCAGCTTAGTCGGTGGTAGCGAGTATAGCAATCAGCCCCAGCATTTT. Residues: CASSLVGGSEYSNQPQHF.

The gene calls are TRBV10-3 and TRBJ2-1; 10 bases map to TRBD2. The ends lost 4 bases at V and 3 bases at J; junction bases unmatched: 3. Per the germline V gene, CDR1 is ENHRY and CDR2 is SYGVKD. This CDR3 has 15 amino acids. CDR3 residues: CAISVTSGDYNEQFF. Here the CDR3 DNA reads TGTGCCATCAGTGTTACTAGCGGGGACTACAATGAGCAGTTCTTC.

The V call is TRBV7-9, the J call TRBJ1-1; D might be TRBD1 (5 bases). Germline V gene data show CDR1 as SEHNR and CDR2 as FQNEAQ (reference sequence). Between the trimmed V and J ends, which lost 1 base and 12 bases, there was a span of 15 bases. The CDR3 totals 13 residues. Written as DNA, the CDR3 is TGTGCCAGCAGCTTAGATATTTCAGGGCGGACTTTCTTT. Encoded protein: CASSLDISGRTFF.

V is TRBV6-5 and J is TRBJ2-1; D possibly corresponds to TRBD2 (5 bases). V was shortened by 2 bases and J by 7 bases, with 9 bases between the two germline ends. Germline V CDR1 and CDR2: MNHEY, SVGAGI. The CDR3 is 13 residues long. The CDR3 spells CASSYGGINEQFF. The CDR3 nucleotides are TGTGCCAGCAGTTACGGAGGAATTAATGAGCAGTTCTTC.

This clone was counted once. This sequence joins TRBV27 and TRBJ1-1; weak D call: TRBD1 (5 bases). This CDR3 spans 12 amino acids. Trimming removed 7 bases at V and 9 bases at J, with 15 bases between. Germline CDR1 reads MNHEY; CDR2 reads SMNVEV (reference sequence). The CDR3 here is CASNRSGGQAFF. DNA for the CDR3: TGTGCCAGCAACCGATCGGGGGGACAAGCTTTCTTT.

The rearrangement joins TRBV10-3 to TRBJ1-1; D is unresolved. Trimming took off 8 bases at V and 0 bases at J, with 19 bases between the two ends. Germline V CDR1 and CDR2: ENHRY, SYGVKD. This CDR3 contains 16 residues. The CDR3 reads CAILPTRGGMNTEAFF. CDR3 nucleotides: TGTGCCATCCTCCCTACCCGGGGAGGCATGAACACTGAAGCTTTCTTT.